This TCR beta chain was found in a study of chemoradiotherapy in HPV16-positive cancers. Study-wide results and limits: Candidate HPV-specific clones and E7-related TCR motifs grew in tumor during treatment. Better recurrence-free survival went with HPV-responsive T-cell expansion in HPV16-positive patients.

Notes on this clone: Its matching antigen is unknown.

Repeated repertoire sampling spanned the course of chemoradiotherapy. Profiled with immunoSEQ multiplex PCR; TCRdb holds only in-frame clones, not every one. The sample holds 23,000 or so clones, roughly 87% seen once. The CDR3 contains 15 residues. V lost 1 base, J lost 3 bases, and 14 bases lay in between. Germline V gene data show CDR1 as SGHDT and CDR2 as YYEEEE. The sequence was obtained from a human donor with HPV-associated anogenital cancer. Specimen: blood, collected from a patient who underwent chemoradiotherapy. This chain uses TRBV5-6 with TRBJ2-7; tentative D call: TRBD2 (6 bases). CDR3 loop: CASSLYPSENYEQYF. CDR3 nucleotide sequence: TGTGCCAGCAGCTTGTATCCTAGCGAAAACTACGAGCAGTACTTC. Full variable domain (rest looked up from reference TRBV5-6 and TRBJ2-7): DAGVTQSPTHLIKTRGQQVTLRCSPKSGHDTVSWYQQALGQGPQFIFQYYEEEERQRGNFPDRFSGHQFPNYSSELNVNALLLGDSALYLCASSLYPSENYEQYFGPGTRLTVT.